Listed below are T cell receptor beta chains from one sample, sequenced in a study of T cell responses to AZD1222 COVID-19 vaccine. Only in-frame clones appear in the TCRdb table, and some are missing; sequencing was by immunoSEQ multiplex PCR. Among about 170,000 clones listed, 80% to 95% were seen once. Here the sequenced sample was peripheral blood, taken on day 0 of AZD1222 vaccination. These receptors came from an adult in good health. CDR3s include the opening cysteine and the closing phenylalanine or tryptophan. A D gene is named only where the DNA matches it firmly. Expanded clones get a size class; other rows say once, few or many, or leave the size out.

TRBJ1-6 - - TRBV2 CASSAKTRYNSPLHF TGTGCCAGCAGTGCGAAGACAAGATATAATTCACCCCTCCACTTT
TRBJ1-1 - - TRBV29-1 CSVEGVDTEAFF TGCAGCGTTGAAGGGGTGGACACTGAAGCTTTCTTT
TRBJ1-3 - - TRBV30 CAWKGGSGNTIYF TGTGCCTGGAAAGGGGGTTCTGGAAACACCATATATTTT
TRBJ1-2 - - TRBV12-3/TRBV12-4 CASSFGVNYGYTF TGTGCCAGCAGTTTCGGGGTTAACTATGGCTACACCTTC
TRBJ2-7 - - TRBV7-2 CASSLGGSNSYEQYF TGTGCCAGCAGCTTAGGTGGGAGTAACTCCTACGAGCAGTACTTC
TRBJ2-4 TRBD2 - TRBV7-2 CASSWSGGGRRAKTIQYF TGTGCCAGCAGCTGGTCCGGGGGGGGCCGAAGGGCGAAAACCATTCAGTACTTC
TRBJ2-7 - - TRBV5-1 CASGRAPSYEQYF TGCGCCAGCGGTCGCGCACCCTCCTACGAGCAGTACTTC
TRBJ1-3 TRBD1 - TRBV5-1 CASSSHIPGQGAGNTIYF TGCGCCAGCAGCTCTCACATTCCGGGACAGGGAGCCGGAAACACCATATATTTT
TRBJ2-7 TRBD1 - TRBV5-4 CASSMTGGSSYEQYF TGTGCCAGCAGTATGACAGGGGGTTCCTCCTACGAGCAGTACTTC
TRBJ2-3 - - TRBV24-1 CATSGGLMTDTQYF TGTGCCACCAGTGGGGGGCTAATGACAGATACGCAGTATTTT
TRBJ1-2 TRBD1 - TRBV5-4 CASSLAGGTGYGYTF TGTGCCAGCAGCTTGGCCGGCGGGACAGGCTATGGCTACACCTTC
TRBJ2-1 - - TRBV5-1 CASSHTPNNEQFF TGCGCCAGCAGCCATACTCCTAACAATGAGCAGTTCTTC
TRBJ1-1 - - TRBV2 CASMGDGLNTEAFF TGTGCCAGCATGGGGGACGGGTTGAACACTGAAGCTTTCTTT
TRBJ2-5 - - TRBV5-4 CASSLPGTSYQETQYF TGTGCCAGCAGCTTACCAGGGACCTCGTACCAAGAGACCCAGTACTTC
TRBJ2-2 - - TRBV4-3 CASSQDKAAPEAGELFF TGCGCCAGCAGCCAAGATAAGGCGGCCCCGGAGGCCGGGGAGCTGTTTTTT
TRBJ2-4 - - TRBV5-1 CASSSIAGAKNIQYF TGCGCCAGCAGCTCAATTGCGGGAGCCAAAAACATTCAGTACTTC
TRBJ1-5 - - TRBV2 CASGPTTIQPQHF TGTGCCAGCGGGCCTACAACAATTCAGCCCCAGCATTTT
TRBJ2-7 - few TRBV9 CASSVAGGSLSYEQYF TGTGCCAGCAGCGTAGCAGGTGGGAGTCTTTCCTACGAGCAGTACTTC
TRBJ2-1 TRBD2 - TRBV7-9 CASSHWTSGRAVYNEQFF TGTGCCAGCAGCCATTGGACTAGCGGGAGGGCCGTGTACAATGAGCAGTTCTTC
TRBJ2-3 - - TRBV5-1 CASSLMGSTDTQYF TGCGCCAGCAGCTTGATGGGGAGCACAGATACGCAGTATTTT
TRBJ2-1 - - TRBV21-1 CASSKGSRYNEQFF TGTGCCAGCAGCAAAGGATCCAGGTACAATGAGCAGTTCTTC
TRBJ1-5 - - TRBV7-8 CASSLRANQPQHF TGTGCCAGCAGCTTGAGGGCCAATCAGCCCCAGCATTTT
TRBJ2-2 TRBD2 - TRBV27 CASSHLGLAGVTGELFF TGTGCCAGCAGTCACCTGGGACTAGCGGGGGTAACCGGGGAGCTGTTTTTT
TRBJ2-1 TRBD2 - TRBV7-3 CASSLIGPRLAGGNEQFF TGTGCCAGCAGCTTAATCGGCCCCCGACTAGCGGGTGGAAATGAGCAGTTCTTC
TRBJ2-7 TRBD1 - TRBV5-5 CASSLLTGAVGYEQYF TGTGCCAGCAGCTTATTGACAGGGGCGGTAGGGTACGAGCAGTACTTC
TRBJ2-2 - - TRBV30 CAYRRTAYTGELFF TGTGCCTACCGTAGGACAGCCTACACCGGGGAGCTGTTTTTT
TRBJ2-1 TRBD1 few TRBV7-3 CASSSVGTGGGNEQFF TGTGCCAGCAGCTCCGTTGGGACAGGGGGAGGCAATGAGCAGTTCTTC
TRBJ1-3 - - TRBV4-1 CASSQEGGGTGNTIYF TGCGCCAGCAGCCAAGAGGGAGGGGGAACCGGAAACACCATATATTTT
TRBJ1-6 TRBD1 - TRBV6-5 CASRGQAYYNSPLHF TGTGCCAGTCGCGGACAGGCATATTATAATTCACCCCTCCACTTT
TRBJ1-1 TRBD1 - TRBV4-1 CASSQWDRGSPEAFF TGCGCCAGCAGCCAATGGGACAGGGGTTCGCCTGAAGCTTTCTTT
TRBJ2-1 - - TRBV14 CASSHLFGNEQFF TGTGCCAGCAGCCACCTATTTGGCAATGAGCAGTTCTTC
TRBJ1-6 TRBD1 - TRBV5-1 CASSPGQAHSPLHF TGCGCCAGCAGCCCGGGACAGGCCCATTCACCCCTCCACTTT
TRBJ2-7 - - TRBV4-2 CASSQESASHYEQYF TGTGCCAGCAGCCAAGAGTCAGCCTCCCACTACGAGCAGTACTTC
TRBJ1-6 - - TRBV19 CATKTGTAYNSPLHF TGTGCCACTAAAACCGGGACGGCCTATAATTCACCCCTCCACTTT
TRBJ1-5 - - TRBV30 CAWSVQGSQPQHF TGTGCCTGGAGTGTGCAGGGCAGCCAGCCCCAGCATTTT
TRBJ1-5 TRBD1 once TRBV2 CASRGTGVQPQHF TGTGCCAGCAGAGGGACAGGGGTCCAGCCCCAGCATTTT
TRBJ1-4 - once TRBV18 CASSRTATNEKLFF TGTGCCAGCTCACGTACTGCAACTAATGAAAAACTGTTTTTT
TRBJ2-1 - once TRBV7-9 CASSLDGPQEIF TGTGCCAGCAGCTTAGACGGACCCCAAGAGATCTTC
TRBJ2-5 - - TRBV19 CASSMGRLIQETQYF TGTGCCAGTAGTATGGGGCGGCTGATTCAAGAGACCCAGTACTTC
TRBJ2-2 TRBD1 - TRBV10-1 CASSKTGGTGELFF TGCGCCAGCAGTAAGACAGGGGGCACCGGGGAGCTGTTTTTT
TRBJ2-3 - - TRBV11-2 CASSSILKFRTDTQYF TGTGCCAGCAGCTCCATCCTTAAGTTCCGCACAGATACGCAGTATTTT
TRBJ1-5 TRBD1 - TRBV19 CASSGLTGAPAQPQHF TGTGCCAGTAGTGGGCTTACAGGGGCCCCGGCGCAGCCCCAGCATTTT
TRBJ1-1 - - TRBV12-3/TRBV12-4 CASSLTGPPGAFF TGTGCCAGCAGTCTGACGGGGCCACCAGGGGCTTTCTTT
TRBJ1-3 - - TRBV6-2/TRBV6-3 CASSYTEAGGNTIYF TGTGCCAGCAGTTACACGGAGGCCGGTGGAAACACCATATATTTT